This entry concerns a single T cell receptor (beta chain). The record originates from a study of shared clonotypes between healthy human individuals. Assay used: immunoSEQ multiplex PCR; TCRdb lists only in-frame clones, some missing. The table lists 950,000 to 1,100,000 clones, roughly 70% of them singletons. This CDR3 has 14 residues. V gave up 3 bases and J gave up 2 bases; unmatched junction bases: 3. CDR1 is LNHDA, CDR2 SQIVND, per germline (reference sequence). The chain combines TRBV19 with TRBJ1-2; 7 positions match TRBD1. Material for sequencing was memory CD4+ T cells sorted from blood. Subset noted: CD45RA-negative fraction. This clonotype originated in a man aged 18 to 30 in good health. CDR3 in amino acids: CASSMRDRNYGYTF. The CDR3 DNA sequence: TGTGCCAGTAGTATGAGGGACAGAAACTATGGCTACACCTTC.